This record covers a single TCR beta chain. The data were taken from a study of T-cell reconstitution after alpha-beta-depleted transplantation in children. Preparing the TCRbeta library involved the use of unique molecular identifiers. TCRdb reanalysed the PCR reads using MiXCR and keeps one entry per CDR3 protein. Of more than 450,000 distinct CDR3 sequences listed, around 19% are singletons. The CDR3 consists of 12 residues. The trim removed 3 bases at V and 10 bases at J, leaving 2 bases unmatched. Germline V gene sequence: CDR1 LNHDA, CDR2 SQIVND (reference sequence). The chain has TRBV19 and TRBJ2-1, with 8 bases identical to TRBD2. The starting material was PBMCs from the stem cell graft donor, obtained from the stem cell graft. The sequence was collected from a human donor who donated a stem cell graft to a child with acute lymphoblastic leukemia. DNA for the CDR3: TGTGCCAGTAGTATGACTAGCGTCGAGCAGTTCTTC. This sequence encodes CASSMTSVEQFF.